One sample yielded the 23 T cell receptor beta chains listed below, sequenced in a study of T cell repertoires in cytomegalovirus infection. Each CDR3 protein gets one entry after TCRdb re-called the reads with MiXCR. Counted here are about 600,000 distinct CDR3 sequences, 20% to 25% occurring once; the ten biggest clones make up less than 9.5%. Input material: CD8+ T cells from PBMCs. The receptors stem from a human donor in good health (CMV status not recorded). Some clones in this sample may be carry-over from other donors' samples.

V usage is TRBV15 and J usage is TRBJ2-7; perhaps TRBD2 as D (5 bases). The V end lost 0 bases, the J end lost 5 bases, and 14 bases lay between the germline ends. Per the germline V gene, CDR1 is LNHNV and CDR2 is YYDKDF (reference sequence). The CDR3 consists of 15 residues. In DNA, the CDR3 is TGTGCCACCAGCAGAGATCAAGATTTGAGGGACGAGCAGTACTTC. Amino acids: CATSRDQDLRDEQYF.

The chain joins TRBV20-1 to TRBJ2-7; 9 bases are a match to TRBD1. CDR1 is DFQATT, CDR2 SNEGSKA, per germline (reference sequence). V lost 0 bases to trimming and J lost 2 bases; unmatched junction nucleotides: 5. CDR3 length equals 15 residues. CDR3 DNA: TGCAGTGCTAGAGATCGGGACAGGGCGGCCTACGAGCAGTACTTC. It codes for CSARDRDRAAYEQYF.

This clonotype was recorded at least ten times. This chain connects TRBV7-2 to TRBJ2-1, with D perhaps matching TRBD2 (6 bases). Germline-derived CDR1 and CDR2 are SGHTA and FQGNSA. The length of the CDR3 is 14 residues. V dropped 3 bases and J dropped 6 bases, with 12 bases sitting between them. CDR3 nucleotide sequence: TGTGCCAGCAGCTTGGATGGCGGGGCCAATGAGCAGTTCTTC. This translates into CASSLDGGANEQFF.

The table lists this clonotype with a few counts. The chain recombines TRBV28 with TRBJ1-1; D not resolved. Trimming removed 3 bases from V and 6 bases from J, with 17 bases in between. There are 15 residues in the CDR3. Looked up from germline, CDR1 is MDHEN and CDR2 is SYDVKM. CDR3 sequence reads: CASSFRGGGRPEAFF. CDR3 in DNA: TGTGCCAGCAGTTTTCGTGGAGGTGGTAGACCTGAAGCTTTCTTT.

At least ten counts were recorded for this clonotype. The chain employs TRBV7-2 and TRBJ1-1, with D uncertain. The germline V gene has CDR1 SGHTA and CDR2 FQGNSA. This CDR3 contains 13 residues. The V and J ends lost 2 bases and 1 base respectively, with 5 bases between them. The CDR3 region is CASSLNRNTEAFF. CDR3 bases: TGTGCCAGCAGCTTAAACAGGAACACTGAAGCTTTCTTT.

Ten or more counts support this clonotype. In DNA form, the CDR3 reads TGTGCCAGCAGTTACTATGGTCAGACCTACGAGCAGTACTTC. Translation: CASSYYGQTYEQYF. This rearrangement joins TRBV6-6 to TRBJ2-7; D is undetermined. This CDR3 is built from 14 residues. Germline assignment: CDR1 MNHNY and CDR2 SVGAGI (reference sequence). V lost 1 base to trimming and J lost 2 bases, with 9 bases between them.

The V gene is TRBV2, the J gene TRBJ1-2; D gene ambiguous. This CDR3 contains 14 residues. CDR1 and CDR2 (germline): SNHLY, FYNNEI. Trimming cost V 1 base and J 5 bases, with 11 bases left between them. CDR3 sequence: CASSEGHLRYGYTF. DNA of the CDR3: TGTGCCAGCAGTGAAGGACACCTCCGATATGGCTACACCTTC.

The chain couples TRBV19 to TRBJ1-1, with 8 bases identical to TRBD1. V lost 7 bases to trimming and J lost 5 bases; unmatched junction nucleotides: 15. CDR1 and CDR2 (germline): LNHDA, SQIVND (reference sequence). The CDR3 totals 16 residues. CDR3 loop: CASTEGGQGFRTEAFF. In DNA, the CDR3 is TGTGCCAGTACCGAGGGAGGACAGGGCTTCCGAACTGAAGCTTTCTTT.

This clonotype was found many times. As DNA, the CDR3 is TGTGCCAGCAGCGAGGTTACCTACGAGCAGTACGTC. Translated: CASSEVTYEQYV. J is TRBJ2-7 and V is TRBV7-8; D is undetermined. Germline-derived CDR1 and CDR2 are SGHVS and FQNEAQ. Trimming left V 5 bases short and J 2 bases short, with 7 bases between. The CDR3 runs to 12 residues.

The gene calls are TRBV4-1 and TRBJ1-2, with a tentative D call TRBD1 (5 bases). Germline V gene lookup returns CDR1 MGHRA and CDR2 YSYEKL. The CDR3 runs 15 residues. The ends were cut back, 3 bases at V and 4 bases at J, with 15 bases in the middle. DNA of the CDR3: TGCGCCAGCAGCCAGATCATAGACAGCCTCTATGGCTACACCTTC. As protein: CASSQIIDSLYGYTF.

CDR3 bases: TGCAGCGTCACTACCTTGAACACTGAAGCTTTCTTT. Protein sequence: CSVTTLNTEAFF. The rearrangement links TRBV29-1 to TRBJ1-1; D remains ambiguous. Germline CDR1 reads SQVTM; CDR2 reads ANQGSEA. Trimming removed 6 bases at V and 0 bases at J, with 8 bases between. The CDR3 sequence is 12 residues long.

A note on this clonotype: Possible read error: a much larger clone is one base away. CDR3 in amino acids: CVSSFPNTEAFF. CDR3 bases: TGTGTCAGCAGTTTCCCGAACACTGAAGCTTTCTTT. The genes are TRBV28 and TRBJ1-1; D ambiguous. CDR1 is MDHEN and CDR2 is SYDVKM in the germline V gene. The CDR3 extends over 12 amino acids.

As for this clonotype: A much larger clonotype is one base distant, so this may be a read error. CDR3 DNA: TGTGCCAGCAGCTTAGCGCGGTCTGGGACGGATACGCAGTATTTT. Translation: CASSLARSGTDTQYF. This chain connects TRBV7-2 to TRBJ2-3; the D call may be TRBD1 or TRBD2 (5 bases each). The CDR3 totals 15 residues. V was clipped by 0 bases and J by 6 bases, with 13 bases between them. Germline-derived CDR1 and CDR2 are SGHTA and FQGNSA.

This clonotype was seen a handful of times. A read error may be the cause here, since a much bigger clone is one base away. The V gene is TRBV7-6, the J gene TRBJ1-2; D is uncertain. The CDR3 has 12 residues. The germline CDR1 and CDR2 sequences are SGHVS and FNYEAQ. V was clipped by 0 bases and J by 4 bases, with 3 bases between them. CDR3 in DNA: TGTGCCAGCAGCTTAGCCAGCTATGGCTACACCTTC. Translation gives CASSLASYGYTF.

As for this clonotype: A much larger clone is a single base away; this may be a read error. Without the conserved terminal phenylalanine or tryptophan, this CDR3 likely stems from a read error. Written as DNA, the CDR3 is TGCGCCAGCAGCTTGGGACCCGGGTCCTACAATGAGCAGTTCGTC. Translating gives CASSLGPGSYNEQFV. The chain recombines TRBV5-1 with TRBJ2-1; D is ambiguous. The CDR3 spans 15 residues. V was clipped by 0 bases and J by 1 base, with 8 bases between them. Per the germline V gene, CDR1 is SGHRS and CDR2 is YFSETQ.

As for this clonotype: Since a much larger clone is just one base distant, this may be a read error. The chain recombines TRBV7-9 with TRBJ2-7; D is undetermined. CDR1 and CDR2 (germline): SEHNR, FQNEAQ (reference sequence). V was pared by 8 bases and J by 2 bases, with 25 bases between. The CDR3 is 17 residues long. CDR3 in amino acids: CASCHPTPTTLPYEQYV. The CDR3 DNA reads TGTGCCAGCTGCCATCCTACACCGACAACCCTCCCCTACGAGCAGTACGTC.

The rearrangement links TRBV29-1 to TRBJ2-2; D unresolved. The CDR3 covers 12 residues. The ends were cut back, 5 bases at V and 5 bases at J, with 9 bases in the middle. Germline V gene data show CDR1 as SQVTM and CDR2 as ANQGSEA. The CDR3 sequence is CSVFGETGELFF. CDR3 nucleotide sequence: TGCAGCGTTTTCGGTGAGACCGGGGAGCTGTTTTTT.

V and J are TRBV6-6 and TRBJ2-5, with D perhaps being TRBD1 or TRBD2 (5 bases each). The CDR3 is made up of 14 amino acids. Germline CDR1 reads MNHNY; CDR2 reads SVGAGI (reference sequence). The germline V and J ends were trimmed by 0 bases and 4 bases, with 9 bases remaining between them. The CDR3 loop reads CASSYSTGTETQYF. CDR3 DNA: TGTGCCAGCAGTTACTCGACCGGGACAGAGACCCAGTACTTC.

This clonotype came up a few times. The V call is TRBV12-3 or TRBV12-4, the J call TRBJ1-5; TRBD1 might be the D (5 bases). The CDR3 spans 15 residues. V lost 7 bases and J lost 3, with 16 bases in between. CDR3 sequence reads: CASTQGREINQPQHF. For the CDR3, the DNA is TGTGCCAGCACTCAGGGACGGGAAATCAATCAGCCCCAGCATTTT.

Only a few counts were recorded for this clonotype. The chain joins TRBV2 to TRBJ2-2, with D unclear. The V gene lost 10 bases and the J gene lost 7 bases, with 13 bases spanning the gap. CDR3 length: 12 amino acids. Germline loops: CDR1 SNHLY, CDR2 FYNNEI. CDR3 in amino acids: CATLTLHGELFF. DNA of the CDR3: TGTGCCACCCTCACACTTCACGGGGAGCTGTTTTTT.

This clonotype has at least ten counts. The rearrangement joins TRBV28 to TRBJ1-1; D is undetermined. Germline CDR1 MDHEN, CDR2 SYDVKM. The CDR3 has 11 amino acids. Deletions cut 7 bases from V and 4 bases from J, with 7 bases between. CDR3 DNA sequence: TGTGCCAGCACTTGGGCCACTGAAGCTTTCTTT. Protein sequence: CASTWATEAFF.

A remark on this clonotype: This may be a read error, as it is one base from a much larger clone. Here the CDR3 reads CASSFMTITGELFF. In nucleotides, the CDR3 is TGTGCCAGCAGCTTTATGACTATAACCGGGGAGCTGTTTTTT. This chain connects TRBV7-2 to TRBJ2-2; a weak D match, TRBD2 (5 bases). This CDR3 is built from 14 residues. Trimming shortened V by 3 bases and J by 5 bases, and 10 bases separated the two germline ends. Per germline, CDR1 SGHTA and CDR2 FQGNSA.

The sample holds a few counts of this clonotype. One end of the junction does not line up with germline, which may come from a read error. V and J are TRBV7-3 and TRBJ1-1; 12 bases align to TRBD1. The germline V gene encodes CDR1 SGHTA and CDR2 FQGTGA. This CDR3 region has 17 residues. CDR3 nucleotides: TGTGTCAGCAGCTCGGGGACAGGGGGCGCGTTATTCGCTGAAGCTTTCTTT. Residues: CVSSSGTGGALFAEAFF.